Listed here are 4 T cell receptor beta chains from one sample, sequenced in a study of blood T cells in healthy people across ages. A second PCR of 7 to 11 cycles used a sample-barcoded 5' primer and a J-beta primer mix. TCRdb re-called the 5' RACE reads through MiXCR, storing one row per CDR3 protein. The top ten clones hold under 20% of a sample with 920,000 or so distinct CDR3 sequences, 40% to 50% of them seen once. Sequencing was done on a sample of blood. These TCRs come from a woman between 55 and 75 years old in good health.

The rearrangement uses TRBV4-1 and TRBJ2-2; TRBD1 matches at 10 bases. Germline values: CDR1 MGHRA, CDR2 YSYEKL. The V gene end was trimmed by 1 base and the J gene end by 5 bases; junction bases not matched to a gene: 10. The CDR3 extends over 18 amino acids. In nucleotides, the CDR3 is TGCGCCAGCAGCCAAGTGGAATTGGGACAGGGGTATACCGGGGAGCTGTTTTTT. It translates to CASSQVELGQGYTGELFF.

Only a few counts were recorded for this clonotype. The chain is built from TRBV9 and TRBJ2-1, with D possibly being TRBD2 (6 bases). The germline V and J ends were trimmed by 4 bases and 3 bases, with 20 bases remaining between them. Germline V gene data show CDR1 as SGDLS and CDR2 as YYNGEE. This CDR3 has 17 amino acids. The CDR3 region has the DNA TGTGCCAGCAGCCCCCAGGGAGGCGCGGCCTTCTACAATGAGCAGTTCTTC. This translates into CASSPQGGAAFYNEQFF.

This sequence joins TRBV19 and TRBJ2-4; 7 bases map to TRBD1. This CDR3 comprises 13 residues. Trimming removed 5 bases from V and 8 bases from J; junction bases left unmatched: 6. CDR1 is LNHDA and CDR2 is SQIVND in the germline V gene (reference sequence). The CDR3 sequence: CASSRGGMDIQYF. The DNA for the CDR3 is TGTGCCAGTAGTCGAGGGGGCATGGACATTCAGTACTTC.

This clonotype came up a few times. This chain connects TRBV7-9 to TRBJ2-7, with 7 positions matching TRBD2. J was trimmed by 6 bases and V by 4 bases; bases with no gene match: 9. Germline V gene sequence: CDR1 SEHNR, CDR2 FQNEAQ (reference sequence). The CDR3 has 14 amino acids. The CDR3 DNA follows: TGTGCCAGCAGCTCGGAGGCGGGAGTCTCCGAGCAGTACTTC. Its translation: CASSSEAGVSEQYF.